A single sample is the source of the 9 T cell receptor beta chains below, sequenced in a study of PD-1 blockade in classical Hodgkin lymphoma. TCRdb's copy holds only in-frame clones and misses some; the assay was immunoSEQ multiplex PCR. The sample holds some 13,000 clones, roughly 80% seen once. Stated time point: cycle 4 day 1 (C4D1), after around six weeks of nivolumab. Every one of the patients relapsed after autologous stem cell transplantation (brentuximab vedotin exposure was variable). The source was peripheral blood mononuclear cells (PBMCs), collected before the fourth cycle of nivolumab. The receptor source for this set is a human donor with classical Hodgkin lymphoma.

The chain carries TRBV6-4 and TRBJ1-6; 8 nucleotides line up with TRBD1. V dropped 6 bases and J dropped 10; count of bases not matched to a gene: 5. The germline V gene encodes CDR1 MRHNA and CDR2 SNTAGT. The CDR3 extends over 13 amino acids. CDR3 amino acids: CASRGQGFSPLHF. Here the CDR3 DNA reads TGTGCCAGCAGAGGACAGGGATTCTCACCCCTCCACTTT.

The chain links TRBV7-2 to TRBJ1-2; D is perhaps TRBD1 (5 bases). V gave up 3 bases and J gave up 0 bases, with 8 bases separating them. CDR3 length equals 14 residues. CDR1 and CDR2 (germline): SGHTA, FQGNSA. The CDR3 is CASSFTGANYGYTF. The CDR3 coding sequence is TGTGCCAGCAGCTTCACGGGGGCTAACTATGGCTACACCTTC.

The chain recombines TRBV2 with TRBJ1-3, with no clear D. The germline CDR1 and CDR2 sequences are SNHLY and FYNNEI. Trimming cost V 6 bases and J 2 bases, with 14 bases left between them. The CDR3 extends over 15 amino acids. In DNA form, the CDR3 reads TGTGCCAGCAGCGACCCCGGGAACCCTGGAAACACCATATATTTT. Amino acids: CASSDPGNPGNTIYF.

J is TRBJ2-5 and V is TRBV19, with a weak D call TRBD1 (6 bases). The V gene lost 5 bases and the J gene lost 4 bases, with 17 bases spanning the gap. Per the germline V gene, CDR1 is LNHDA and CDR2 is SQIVND (reference sequence). This CDR3 has 15 amino acids. The CDR3 spells CASSPPAGGAETQYF. The CDR3 DNA reads as TGTGCCAGTAGTCCCCCCGCTGGGGGCGCAGAGACCCAGTACTTC.

The chain joins TRBV10-3 to TRBJ2-5, with no clear D. The germline V gene has CDR1 ENHRY and CDR2 SYGVKD. The CDR3 consists of 15 residues. Between the trimmed V and J ends, which lost 0 bases and 2 bases, there was a span of 10 bases. The CDR3, as DNA: TGTGCCATCAGTGAGTCGGTGCAGCCTCAAGAGACCCAGTACTTC. Translated: CAISESVQPQETQYF.

V usage is TRBV6-6 and J usage is TRBJ1-2; D not resolved. There are 13 residues in the CDR3. V lost 2 bases and J 6 bases, leaving 10 bases between the germline ends. Per germline, CDR1 MNHNY and CDR2 SVGAGI (reference sequence). The CDR3 bases are TGTGCCAGCAGTTACAGGGTTTCGAATGGCTACACCTTC. Its protein product is CASSYRVSNGYTF.

The chain recombines TRBV5-4 with TRBJ2-3, with D uncertain. CDR1 is SGHNT and CDR2 is YYREEE in the germline V gene (reference sequence). V lost 2 bases and J lost 5, with 3 bases in between. The CDR3 contains 11 residues. As DNA, the CDR3 is TGTGCCAGCAGCTTCGAAGATACGCAGTATTTT. The encoded protein is CASSFEDTQYF.

The gene calls are TRBV18 and TRBJ2-5; 7 bases agree with TRBD1. Germline assignment: CDR1 KGHSH and CDR2 LQKENI. The V gene end was trimmed by 5 bases and the J gene end by 3 bases; junction bases not matched to a gene: 3. The CDR3 totals 13 residues. The CDR3 sequence: CASSTGTEETQYF. In nucleotides, the CDR3 is TGTGCCAGCTCAACCGGGACAGAAGAGACCCAGTACTTC.

This clone was detected only a few times. V usage is TRBV4-1 and J usage is TRBJ2-2; weak D call: TRBD2 (6 bases). The germline gives CDR1 MGHRA, CDR2 YSYEKL. V lost 5 bases to trimming and J lost 1 base, with 11 bases between them. This CDR3 has 15 amino acids. The DNA of the CDR3 is TGCGCCAGCAGCTATTGGGGGGAGAACACCGGGGAGCTGTTTTTT. Its translation: CASSYWGENTGELFF.